Below, one T cell receptor beta chain is given with its context. The sample belongs to a study of blood T cell repertoires in COVID-19. Across the whole study: Sites across the United States, Italy and Spain contributed samples from acute and convalescent COVID-19. Sources were T cells, B-cell-depleted T cells, or PBMCs; the material itself was cDNA or gDNA.

Germline V gene data show CDR1 as KGHSH and CDR2 as LQKENI. V was pared by 0 bases and J by 1 base, with 3 bases of the junction left unmatched. This CDR3 is built from 16 residues. Original processing methods: Amplified reference gene primers provided the basis for estimating nucleated cell counts. Clones were read by immunoSEQ multiplex PCR, and TCRdb kept only the in-frame ones, dropping some. Clonal size and the V and J genes are those of that table, whereas D and trimming came from the DNA. Among 70,000 to 100,000 clones, roughly 80% were seen once, and the ten largest hold around a sixth. Sequenced sample: peripheral blood. This clonotype originated in an elderly woman with acute or convalescent COVID-19. The chain combines TRBV18 with TRBJ1-1, with TRBD1 identical over 9 bases. The DNA for the CDR3 is TGTGCCAGCTCACCACCAACAGGGGGCTGGAACACTGAAGCTTTCTTT. Translation: CASSPPTGGWNTEAFF.